The entry below describes one TCR beta chain. Clones were read by immunoSEQ multiplex PCR, and TCRdb kept only the in-frame ones, dropping some. The sample comprises 88,000 or so clones, roughly 87% of which are singletons, and roughly 2.3% rests with the top ten. The V and J ends lost 8 bases and 4 bases respectively, with 14 bases between them. Germline V lookup: CDR1 SGHTA, CDR2 FQGNSA. The CDR3 length is 13 residues. This sample is drawn from a study of blood T cell repertoires in COVID-19. Across the whole study: Sites in the United States, Italy and Spain provided acute and convalescent COVID-19 samples. T cells, B-cell-depleted T cells, or PBMCs provided the cDNA or gDNA that served as material.

V and J are TRBV7-2 and TRBJ1-2, with a possible D match to TRBD1 (6 bases). Specimen: peripheral blood. This sequence was found in a man in his fifties or sixties with acute or convalescent COVID-19. The CDR3 region has the DNA TGTGCCAGCTCCAACAGGGAAGGCTATGGCTACACCTTC. Amino acids: CASSNREGYGYTF.